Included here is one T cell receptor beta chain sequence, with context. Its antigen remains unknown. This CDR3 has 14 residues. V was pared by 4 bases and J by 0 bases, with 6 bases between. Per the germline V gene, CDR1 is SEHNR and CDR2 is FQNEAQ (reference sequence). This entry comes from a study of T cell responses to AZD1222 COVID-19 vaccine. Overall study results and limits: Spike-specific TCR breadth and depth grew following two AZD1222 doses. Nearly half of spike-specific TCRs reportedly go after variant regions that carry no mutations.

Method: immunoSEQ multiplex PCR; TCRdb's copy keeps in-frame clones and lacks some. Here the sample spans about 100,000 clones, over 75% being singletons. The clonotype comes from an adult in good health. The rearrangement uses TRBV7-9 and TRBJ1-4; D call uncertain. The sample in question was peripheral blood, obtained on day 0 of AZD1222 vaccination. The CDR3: CASSYTATNEKLFF. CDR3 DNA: TGTGCCAGCAGCTACACTGCAACTAATGAAAAACTGTTTTTT.